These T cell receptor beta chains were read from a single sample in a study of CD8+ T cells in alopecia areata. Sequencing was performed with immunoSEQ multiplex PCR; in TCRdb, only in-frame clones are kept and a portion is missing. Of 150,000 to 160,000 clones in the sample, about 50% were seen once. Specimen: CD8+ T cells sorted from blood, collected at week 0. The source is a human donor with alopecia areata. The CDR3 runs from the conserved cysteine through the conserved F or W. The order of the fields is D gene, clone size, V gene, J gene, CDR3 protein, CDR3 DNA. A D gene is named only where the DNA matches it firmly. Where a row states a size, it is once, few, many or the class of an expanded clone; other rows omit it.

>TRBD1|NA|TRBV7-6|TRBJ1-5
CASSPGPGQGARGNQPQHF
TGTGCCAGCAGCCCTGGGCCGGGACAGGGGGCAAGGGGCAATCAGCCCCAGCATTTT
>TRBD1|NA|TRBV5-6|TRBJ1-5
CASSLGTGAQPQHF
TGTGCCAGCAGCTTGGGTACAGGGGCTCAGCCCCAGCATTTT
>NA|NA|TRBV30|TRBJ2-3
CAWSEEGLLVGTDTQYF
TGTGCCTGGAGTGAGGAAGGACTCCTTGTTGGGACAGATACGCAGTATTTT
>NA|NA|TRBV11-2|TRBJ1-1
CASSLGGRWMNTEAFF
TGTGCCAGCAGCCTAGGGGGGAGGTGGATGAACACTGAAGCTTTCTTT
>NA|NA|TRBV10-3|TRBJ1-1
CAISDRGRDTEAFF
TGTGCCATCAGTGACCGGGGGCGAGACACTGAAGCTTTCTTT
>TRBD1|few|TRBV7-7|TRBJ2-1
CASSLGQGALGNEQFF
TGTGCCAGCAGCTTGGGACAGGGGGCTCTGGGTAATGAGCAGTTCTTC
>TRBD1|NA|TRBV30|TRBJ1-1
CAGQGNTEAFF
TGTGCCGGACAGGGCAACACTGAAGCTTTCTTT
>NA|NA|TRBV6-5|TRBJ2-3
CASSRRATDTQYF
TGTGCCAGCAGCCGCAGGGCTACAGATACGCAGTATTTT
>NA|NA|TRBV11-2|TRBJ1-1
CASSLDRGVSTEAFF
TGTGCCAGCAGCTTAGATCGTGGAGTGAGCACTGAAGCTTTCTTT
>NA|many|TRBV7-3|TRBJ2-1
CASSPGHDEQFF
TGTGCCAGCAGTCCCGGACACGATGAGCAGTTCTTC
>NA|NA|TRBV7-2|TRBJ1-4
CASTHPPDEKLFF
TGTGCCAGCACCCACCCCCCAGATGAAAAACTGTTTTTT
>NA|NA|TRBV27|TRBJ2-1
CASSFGTARTEQFF
TGTGCCAGCAGTTTCGGGACCGCGAGGACTGAGCAGTTCTTC
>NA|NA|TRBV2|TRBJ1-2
CASSGEKGLYGYTF
TGTGCCAGCAGTGGGGAGAAGGGGCTCTATGGCTACACCTTC
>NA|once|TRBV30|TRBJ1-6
CALREYNSPLHF
TGTGCCTTGCGGGAGTATAATTCACCCCTCCACTTT
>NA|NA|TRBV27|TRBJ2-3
CASSSRAGRPDTQYF
TGTGCCAGCAGTTCGAGGGCGGGGCGACCAGATACGCAGTATTTT
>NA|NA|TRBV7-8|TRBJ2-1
CASSLIEPIPGVQFF
TGTGCCAGCAGCTTAATCGAGCCAATTCCAGGGGTGCAGTTCTTC
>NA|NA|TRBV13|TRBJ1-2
CASSLAYYGYTF
TGTGCCAGCAGCTTAGCTTACTATGGCTACACCTTC
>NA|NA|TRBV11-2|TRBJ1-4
CASSLRQMNEKLFF
TGTGCCAGCAGCTTACGACAGATGAATGAAAAACTGTTTTTT
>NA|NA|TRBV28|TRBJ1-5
CASSWTETNQPQHF
TGTGCCAGCAGCTGGACAGAGACTAATCAGCCCCAGCATTTT
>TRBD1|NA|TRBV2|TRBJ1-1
CASSVGQDYEAFF
TGTGCCAGCAGTGTAGGACAGGACTATGAAGCTTTCTTT
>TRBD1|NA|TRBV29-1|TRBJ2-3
CSVEGPMGQITDTQYF
TGCAGCGTTGAAGGCCCGATGGGACAGATCACAGATACGCAGTATTTT
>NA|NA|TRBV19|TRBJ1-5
CASSVPGGNQPQHF
TGTGCCAGTAGTGTCCCGGGGGGCAATCAGCCCCAGCATTTT
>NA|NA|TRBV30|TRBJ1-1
CAWSPSQGRLNTEAFF
TGTGCCTGGAGTCCATCCCAGGGACGGTTGAACACTGAAGCTTTCTTT
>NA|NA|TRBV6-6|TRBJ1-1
CASRFRVGTEAFF
TGTGCCAGCCGATTCAGGGTAGGCACTGAAGCTTTCTTT
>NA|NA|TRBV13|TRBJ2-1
CASSQNNEQFF
TGTGCCAGCAGCCAAAACAATGAGCAGTTCTTC
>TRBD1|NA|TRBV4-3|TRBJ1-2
CASSQDRGPFYGYTF
TGCGCCAGCAGCCAAGATAGGGGGCCGTTTTATGGCTACACCTTC
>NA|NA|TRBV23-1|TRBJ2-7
CASSQYNPDGLREGEQYF
TGCGCCAGCAGTCAATATAACCCAGACGGGCTCCGCGAGGGCGAGCAGTACTTC
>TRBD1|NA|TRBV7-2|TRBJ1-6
CASSFPGQVDSPLHF
TGTGCCAGCAGCTTCCCGGGACAGGTGGATTCACCCCTCCACTTT
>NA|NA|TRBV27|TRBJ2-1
CASSFQGTYSYNEQFF
TGTGCCAGCAGTTTCCAGGGGACCTACTCCTACAATGAGCAGTTCTTC
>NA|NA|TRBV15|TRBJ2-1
CATSRESPQVMDNEQFF
TGTGCCACCAGCAGAGAGTCCCCGCAGGTCATGGACAATGAGCAGTTCTTC
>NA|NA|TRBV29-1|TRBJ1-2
CSVVAQDVGMSYGYTF
TGCAGCGTTGTAGCCCAGGATGTTGGTATGAGCTATGGCTACACCTTC
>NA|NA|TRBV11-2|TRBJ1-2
CASSHGGFYGYTF
TGTGCCAGCAGCCACGGGGGATTCTATGGCTACACCTTC
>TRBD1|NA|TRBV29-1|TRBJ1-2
CSVEIGQGAYGYTF
TGCAGCGTTGAAATCGGACAGGGGGCGTATGGCTACACCTTC
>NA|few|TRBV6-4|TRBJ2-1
CASSYTGFGNEQFF
TGTGCCAGCAGTTATACGGGATTCGGCAATGAGCAGTTCTTC
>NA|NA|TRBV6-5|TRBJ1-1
CASSYSIIGGTEAFF
TGTGCCAGCAGTTACTCGATCATTGGTGGGACTGAAGCTTTCTTT
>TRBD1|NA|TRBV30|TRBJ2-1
CAWARQGARNEQFF
TGTGCCTGGGCCCGACAGGGGGCACGGAATGAGCAGTTCTTC
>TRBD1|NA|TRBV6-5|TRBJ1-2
CASSPQTGGDGYTF
TGTGCCAGCAGTCCGCAAACAGGGGGGGATGGCTACACCTTC
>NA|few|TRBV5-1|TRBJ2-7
CASRQDWSSYEQYF
TGCGCCAGCAGGCAGGACTGGAGTTCCTACGAGCAGTACTTC
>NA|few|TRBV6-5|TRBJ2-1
CASSYGAGEQFF
TGTGCCAGCAGTTACGGGGCAGGGGAGCAGTTCTTC
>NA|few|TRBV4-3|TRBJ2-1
CASSQDRDGNEQFF
TGCGCCAGCAGCCAAGATCGGGACGGGAATGAGCAGTTCTTC
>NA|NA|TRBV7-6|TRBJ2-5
CASSLAGGRQETQYF
TGTGCCAGCAGCTTAGCCGGGGGCCGACAAGAGACCCAGTACTTC
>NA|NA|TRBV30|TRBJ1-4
CAWSTAIAEKLFF
TGTGCCTGGAGTACGGCCATAGCTGAAAAACTGTTTTTT
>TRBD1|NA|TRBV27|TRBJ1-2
CASSPGGSNYGYTF
TGTGCCAGCAGCCCAGGGGGTTCGAACTATGGCTACACCTTC
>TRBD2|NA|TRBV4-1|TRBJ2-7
CASSTASGGTYEQYF
TGCGCCAGCAGCACTGCATCGGGGGGGACCTACGAGCAGTACTTC
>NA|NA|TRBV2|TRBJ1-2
CASSDIRTAIYGYTF
TGTGCCAGCAGCGATATCCGGACAGCGATCTATGGCTACACCTTC
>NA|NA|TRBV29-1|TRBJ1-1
CSVGTEMNTEAFF
TGCAGCGTTGGTACGGAAATGAACACTGAAGCTTTCTTT
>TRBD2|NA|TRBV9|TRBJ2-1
CASSLAGGNNEQFF
TGTGCCAGCAGCCTAGCGGGGGGAAACAATGAGCAGTTCTTC
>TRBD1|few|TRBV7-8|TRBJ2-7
CASRGGQGATYEQYF
TGTGCCAGCAGGGGTGGACAGGGGGCGACCTACGAGCAGTACTTC
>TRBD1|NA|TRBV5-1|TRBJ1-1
CASTTGTGGNTEAFF
TGCGCCAGCACTACCGGGACAGGAGGGAACACTGAAGCTTTCTTT
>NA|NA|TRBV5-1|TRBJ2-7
CASRRRGPEDEQYF
TGCGCCAGCCGCCGGAGGGGACCCGAAGACGAGCAGTACTTC
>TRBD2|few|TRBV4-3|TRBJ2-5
CASSPGLAGVQETQYF
TGCGCCAGCAGCCCGGGACTAGCGGGGGTACAAGAGACCCAGTACTTC
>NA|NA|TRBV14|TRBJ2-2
CASSLLPGKPGELFF
TGTGCCAGCAGCCTCCTTCCGGGGAAGCCCGGGGAGCTGTTTTTT
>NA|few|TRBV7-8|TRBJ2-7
CASNSGRGTNEQYF
TGTGCCAGCAATTCGGGCAGGGGTACGAACGAGCAGTACTTC